The subject of this entry is one T cell receptor beta chain. These data are taken from a study of control samples from healthy donors and cancer patients. Trimming shortened V by 1 base and J by 1 base, and 10 bases separated the two germline ends. CDR1 SEHNR and CDR2 FQNEAQ come from the germline V gene (reference sequence). CDR3 size: 15 residues. Sequenced by immunoSEQ multiplex PCR; TCRdb stores in-frame clones only, minus some. The sample lists 95,000 to 100,000 clones; roughly 91% were seen once. The chain employs TRBV7-9 and TRBJ1-1, with D possibly matching TRBD1 (5 bases). This receptor was obtained from a man in his thirties or forties in good health. The sample consisted of blood. The CDR3 here is CASSLVGARNTEAFF. For the CDR3, the DNA is TGTGCCAGCAGCTTAGTAGGGGCAAGGAACACTGAAGCTTTCTTT.